A selection of T cell receptor beta chains follows, all from one sample in a study of blood T cell repertoires in COVID-19. TCRdb's copy holds only in-frame clones and misses some; the assay was immunoSEQ multiplex PCR. The sample consists of roughly 330,000 clones, about 85% of them appearing once. The sequenced material came from PBMCs or T cells enriched from blood (not recorded which). These receptors came from a woman aged 30 to 39 who had recovered from COVID-19. Both conserved end residues are part of each CDR3. Each record gives: J gene, V gene, D gene, clone size, CDR3 DNA, CDR3 protein. The D gene is left open where the match is weak. Some rows mark clone size as missing; the rest say once, few, many or name a class of expanded clone.

>TRBJ1-1|TRBV10-3|TRBD1|-
TGTGCCATCAGTGAGTCAGCAGGGGGCTGGAACACTGAAGCTTTCTTT
CAISESAGGWNTEAFF
>TRBJ1-1|TRBV7-2|-|-
TGTGCCAGCAGCTTAAAGTTGGGCGACACTGAAGCTTTCTTT
CASSLKLGDTEAFF
>TRBJ2-1|TRBV19|-|-
TGTGCCAGTAGTATATCTGGAGCGGTGGGATCCTACAATGAGCAGTTCTTC
CASSISGAVGSYNEQFF
>TRBJ2-2|TRBV9|TRBD1|few
TGTGCCAGCAGCCTCCTGGCCGGGACAGTAAAGACCGGGGAGCTGTTTTTT
CASSLLAGTVKTGELFF
>TRBJ2-5|TRBV19|-|-
TGTGCCAGTAGTATAGGCAGGAGGGAGACCCAGTACTTC
CASSIGRRETQYF
>TRBJ1-1|TRBV20-1|-|-
TGCAGTGCTAGTCTACCCCGGGTGGTGGACACTGAAGCTTTCTTT
CSASLPRVVDTEAFF
>TRBJ1-2|TRBV7-9|TRBD1|-
TGTGCCAGCAGCACACAGGGGCTTAGAGGGGGCTACACCTTC
CASSTQGLRGGYTF
>TRBJ2-7|TRBV9|TRBD2|-
TGTGCCAGCAGCGTAGAGGCTTCCGGGGGGGTCGAGCAGTACTTC
CASSVEASGGVEQYF
>TRBJ2-1|TRBV7-2|TRBD2|-
TGTGCCAGCAGACCGGGACTAGCGGGGGGTGCTCTCTCCTACAATGAGCAGTTCTTC
CASRPGLAGGALSYNEQFF
>TRBJ1-6|TRBV6-5|-|-
TGTGCCAGCAGTTACGTACCGGAGAATTCACCCCTCCACTTT
CASSYVPENSPLHF
>TRBJ2-2|TRBV5-8|TRBD2|-
TGTGCCAGCACCTCGGGACTAGTTAACACCGGGGAGCTGTTTTTT
CASTSGLVNTGELFF
>TRBJ1-2|TRBV19|TRBD1|-
TGTGCCAGTAGTACCCAGGGGGACTATGGCTACACCTTC
CASSTQGDYGYTF
>TRBJ1-1|TRBV18|TRBD1|-
TGTGCCAGCTCACCAACAGGGGGAGACGAAGCTTTCTTT
CASSPTGGDEAFF
>TRBJ2-2|TRBV4-3|-|-
TGCGCCAGCAGCCAAGATGGGGCAGCTAACACCGGGGAGCTGTTTTTT
CASSQDGAANTGELFF
>TRBJ1-5|TRBV30|-|-
TGTGCCTGGAGTGGGGGGGGAGGCCAGCCCCAGCATTTT
CAWSGGGGQPQHF
>TRBJ2-1|TRBV13|TRBD1|-
TGTGCCAGCAGCTTAAGACAGGGCAATGAGCAGTTCTTC
CASSLRQGNEQFF
>TRBJ2-3|TRBV11-2|TRBD2|-
TGTGCCAGTAGCTTCTCCGGACTAGTCCGGACAGATACGCAGTATTTT
CASSFSGLVRTDTQYF
>TRBJ2-5|TRBV4-1|TRBD1|-
TGCGCCAGCAGCCAGACAGGGGTTTTCCAAGAGACCCAGTACTTC
CASSQTGVFQETQYF
>TRBJ1-2|TRBV11-2|-|-
TGTGCCAGCAGCCTGGGGGGGGGCAACAACTATGGCTACACCTTC
CASSLGGGNNYGYTF
>TRBJ1-2|TRBV5-1|TRBD1|-
TGCGCCAGCAGGCCGGACAGGGCCTACTATGGCTACACCTTC
CASRPDRAYYGYTF
>TRBJ1-2|TRBV5-5|-|-
TGTGCCAGCAGCTTAGGAGACGGGAACTATGGCTACACCTTC
CASSLGDGNYGYTF
>TRBJ1-5|TRBV3-1/TRBV3-2|-|-
TGTGCCAGCAGCCAAGAAGGAGGTTACAATCAGCCCCAGCATTTT
CASSQEGGYNQPQHF
>TRBJ1-2|TRBV13|-|-
TGTGCCAGCAGCTTAAACCCCCTCAGGTGTCAGGGCGTGTGTGGCTACACCTTC
CASSLNPLRCQGVCGYTF
>TRBJ2-7|TRBV6-5|-|-
TGTGCCAGCAGCGGTCGTGGTAGCTACGAGCAGTACTTC
CASSGRGSYEQYF